The 21 T cell receptor beta chains below come from one sample, sequenced in a study of blood T cell repertoires in COVID-19. The data were produced by immunoSEQ multiplex PCR, yet TCRdb's version contains in-frame clones alone and is incomplete. The data contain approximately 150,000 clones, 80% to 90% of them singletons. The sequenced sample consisted of peripheral blood. Receptors originate from a man between 60 and 75 years old with active or convalescent COVID-19.

The chain combines TRBV14 with TRBJ2-1, with TRBD2 matching 10 bases. In germline, CDR1 is SGHDN, CDR2 FVKESK. The length of the CDR3 is 15 residues. After removal of 4 bases from V and 10 bases from J, the junction contained 10 bases not matched to a gene. CDR3: CASSLVGLAGVEQFF. CDR3 bases: TGTGCCAGCAGCCTAGTGGGGCTAGCGGGAGTGGAGCAGTTCTTC.

The chain combines TRBV18 with TRBJ2-2, with 8 bases that match TRBD2. From germline, CDR1 is KGHSH and CDR2 LQKENI. After removal of 3 bases from V and 6 bases from J, the junction contained 12 bases not matched to a gene. CDR3 size: 17 residues. CDR3 protein: CASSPTRGLEYSGELFF. CDR3 DNA sequence: TGTGCCAGCTCACCCACCCGGGGACTAGAGTATTCCGGGGAGCTGTTTTTT.

The V gene is TRBV5-1, the J gene TRBJ2-1; possibly TRBD1 for D (6 bases). Trimming removed 2 bases from V and 8 bases from J, with 17 bases in between. Germline values: CDR1 SGHRS, CDR2 YFSETQ. The CDR3 sequence is 15 residues long. The CDR3 sequence is CASSFQMQGQDEQFF. In DNA, the CDR3 is TGCGCCAGCAGCTTCCAGATGCAGGGGCAGGATGAGCAGTTCTTC.

The CDR3 DNA follows: TGTGCCAGCAGCCAGGACAGGGCTAACTATGGCTACACCTTC. Amino acid sequence: CASSQDRANYGYTF. The chain recombines TRBV5-4 with TRBJ1-2; TRBD1 matches 8 bases. CDR1 and CDR2 (germline): SGHNT, YYREEE (reference sequence). The V and J ends lost 4 bases and 0 bases, in that order; junction bases with no gene match: 2. The CDR3 sequence is 14 residues long.

The chain has TRBV4-1 and TRBJ2-7, with 13 bases fitting TRBD2. The ends lost 4 bases at V and 7 bases at J; junction bases unmatched: 10. The germline CDR1 and CDR2 sequences are MGHRA and YSYEKL. CDR3 size: 16 residues. The CDR3 DNA is TGCGCCAGCAGCCCTGGCCGGACTAGCGGGAGTGGAGAGCAGTACTTC. It is translated as CASSPGRTSGSGEQYF.

The chain carries TRBV18 and TRBJ1-4; D is perhaps TRBD1 (5 bases). V shed 5 bases and J shed 8 bases, with 12 bases lying between them. The CDR3 sequence is 13 residues long. CDR1 and CDR2 (germline): KGHSH, LQKENI. Here the CDR3 DNA reads TGTGCCAGCTCAAGGCAGGGAGGCGAAAAACTGTTTTTT. It yields the protein CASSRQGGEKLFF.

The J gene is TRBJ1-5, the V gene TRBV7-9, with 9 bases matching TRBD1. Per the germline V gene, CDR1 is SEHNR and CDR2 is FQNEAQ (reference sequence). The CDR3 loop spans 16 amino acids. J lost 0 bases, V lost 4 bases, and 4 bases had no gene match. Written as DNA, the CDR3 is TGTGCCAGCAGCTCGGGACAGGGCTATAGCAATCAGCCCCAGCATTTT. Amino acids: CASSSGQGYSNQPQHF. The whole variable domain, filled in from reference TRBV7-9 and TRBJ1-5, reads DTGVSQNPRHKITKRGQNVTFRCDPISEHNRLYWYRQTLGQGPEFLTYFQNEAQLEKSRLLSDRFSAERPKGSFSTLEIQRTEQGDSAMYLCASSSGQGYSNQPQHFGDGTRLSIL.

The chain has TRBV10-3 and TRBJ1-4; a possible D gene is TRBD1 (6 bases). The CDR3 covers 14 residues. Germline-derived CDR1 and CDR2 are ENHRY and SYGVKD. The germline V and J ends were trimmed by 3 bases and 8 bases, with 13 bases remaining between them. CDR3 nucleotides: TGTGCCATCAGTGAAGAGGGGGTTGGAGAAAAACTGTTTTTT. It encodes CAISEEGVGEKLFF.

The chain has TRBV28 and TRBJ2-7, with TRBD2 matching 14 bases. This CDR3 region has 15 residues. After removal of 5 bases from V and 8 bases from J, the junction contained 8 bases not matched to a gene. Germline V gives CDR1 MDHEN, CDR2 SYDVKM. CDR3 in DNA: TGTGCCAGCAGTCCGACCGGGACTAGCGGGAGAAAGCAGTACTTC. Its translation: CASSPTGTSGRKQYF.

The gene calls are TRBV5-4 and TRBJ2-7; 7 positions match TRBD1. V lost 2 bases, J lost 1 base, and 9 bases stayed unmatched. The CDR3 consists of 16 residues. Germline CDR1 SGHNT, CDR2 YYREEE (reference sequence). The CDR3 region is CASSFLGGAKSYEQYF. In DNA form, the CDR3 reads TGTGCCAGCAGCTTTCTAGGGGGCGCCAAGTCCTACGAGCAGTACTTC.

This clone was seen a single time. The V and J genes are TRBV12-3 or TRBV12-4 and TRBJ1-1; D is possibly TRBD1 (5 bases). The CDR3 loop spans 13 amino acids. V was pared by 2 bases and J by 4 bases, with 8 bases between. CDR3 sequence (DNA): TGTGCCAGCAGTTTACAGGGAGGCACTGAAGCTTTCTTT. It translates to CASSLQGGTEAFF.

The chain uses TRBV2 and TRBJ2-2; D is perhaps TRBD1 (5 bases). Germline V CDR1 and CDR2: SNHLY, FYNNEI. The V and J ends lost 8 bases and 5 bases respectively, with 12 bases between them. CDR3 size: 13 residues. CDR3 sequence reads: CASAIGVTGELFF. Written as DNA, the CDR3 is TGTGCCAGCGCTATAGGGGTAACCGGGGAGCTGTTTTTT.

The chain uses TRBV18 and TRBJ2-7, with 9 bases fitting TRBD1. Germline-derived CDR1 and CDR2 are KGHSH and LQKENI. With V trimmed by 6 bases and J by 3 bases, 9 bases remained unmatched. The CDR3 contains 15 residues. For the CDR3, the DNA is TGTGCCAGCTCCTTGGAGACAGGGGGAGGCTACGAGCAGTACTTC. Translating it yields CASSLETGGGYEQYF.

The chain joins TRBV18 to TRBJ1-6, with TRBD1 matching 7 bases. V lost 2 bases and J lost 0; bases outside the gene matches: 7. This CDR3 has 18 residues. The germline V gene has CDR1 KGHSH and CDR2 LQKENI. CDR3 residues: CASSPIGRGSSYNSPLHF. In DNA form, the CDR3 reads TGTGCCAGCTCACCAATCGGCAGGGGGAGCTCCTATAATTCACCCCTCCACTTT.

This clone was seen once. This rearrangement joins TRBV5-8 to TRBJ2-2; TRBD2 matches at 7 bases. Germline V gene data show CDR1 as SGHTS and CDR2 as YDEGEE. The CDR3 has 16 amino acids. Trimming took 6 bases from V and 6 from J; bases not matched to a gene: 14. CDR3 sequence: CASTFTGLVGPGELFF. In nucleotides, the CDR3 is TGTGCCAGCACCTTTACCGGACTAGTTGGGCCCGGGGAGCTGTTTTTT. The variable domain in full, with the rest retrieved from reference TRBV5-8 and TRBJ2-2, is EAGVTQSPTHLIKTRGQQATLRCSPISGHTSVYWYQQALGLGLQFLLWYDEGEERNRGNFPPRFSGRQFPNYSSELNVNALELEDSALYLCASTFTGLVGPGELFFGEGSRLTVL.

The chain links TRBV5-1 to TRBJ1-2; 8 bases map to TRBD1. From germline, CDR1 is SGHRS and CDR2 YFSETQ. With V trimmed by 5 bases and J by 10 bases, 10 bases remained unmatched. The CDR3 consists of 13 residues. CDR3 protein: CASSYPGQGDYTF. CDR3 DNA sequence: TGCGCCAGCAGTTACCCCGGACAGGGTGACTACACCTTC.

The V gene is TRBV28, the J gene TRBJ1-5; TRBD1 matches at 9 bases. CDR1 MDHEN and CDR2 SYDVKM come from the germline V gene. Trimming removed 4 bases from V and 7 bases from J; junction bases left unmatched: 5. CDR3 size: 14 residues. DNA for the CDR3: TGTGCCAGCAGTTGGGACAGGGAGAGACAGCCCCAGCATTTT. Translating it yields CASSWDRERQPQHF.

The chain couples TRBV5-5 to TRBJ2-7; D is perhaps TRBD1 (6 bases). The CDR3 contains 14 residues. The V and J ends lost 4 bases and 0 bases respectively, with 11 bases between them. CDR1 and CDR2 from the germline V gene are SGHKS and YYEKEE (reference sequence). For the CDR3, the DNA is TGTGCCAGCAGCCCGGGACATATCTCCTACGAGCAGTACTTC. Protein: CASSPGHISYEQYF.

The rearrangement uses TRBV28 and TRBJ1-5; maybe TRBD1 (5 bases). Trimming stripped 7 bases from V and 2 bases from J, with 18 bases between. CDR1 and CDR2 (germline): MDHEN, SYDVKM. The length of the CDR3 is 16 residues. The CDR3 region has the DNA TGTGCCAGCACCCAAGCGGGGGTTGAGGGCAATCAGCCCCAGCATTTT. Protein: CASTQAGVEGNQPQHF.

The chain joins TRBV7-3 to TRBJ2-3; 7 nucleotides align to TRBD1. CDR3 length equals 16 residues. The trim removed 0 bases at V and 0 bases at J, leaving 3 bases unmatched. The germline V gene encodes CDR1 SGHTA and CDR2 FQGTGA. CDR3 protein: CASSLTEQGSTDTQYF. CDR3 bases: TGTGCCAGCAGCTTAACGGAACAGGGGAGCACAGATACGCAGTATTTT.

The gene calls are TRBV19 and TRBJ1-5; D is undetermined. The germline V and J ends were trimmed by 11 bases and 0 bases, with 17 bases remaining between them. Germline loops: CDR1 LNHDA, CDR2 SQIVND (reference sequence). The CDR3 contains 15 residues. As DNA, the CDR3 is TGTGCCTCTCGAGGGCACCAGGATAGCAATCAGCCCCAGCATTTT. Its protein product is CASRGHQDSNQPQHF.